The 32 T cell receptor beta chains reported below all come from one sample, sequenced in a study of T cell responses to AZD1222 COVID-19 vaccine. TCRdb's table, derived via immunoSEQ multiplex PCR, lists solely in-frame clones and lacks some. Here the sample spans roughly 190,000 clones, approximately 90% being singletons. This specimen was peripheral blood, taken on day 0 of AZD1222 vaccination. Receptor source: an adult in good health.

In this sample, this clone turned up once. V and J are TRBV27 and TRBJ2-1, with D uncertain. V was shortened by 4 bases and J by 5 bases, with 3 bases between the two germline ends. Germline V gives CDR1 MNHEY, CDR2 SMNVEV (reference sequence). This CDR3 spans 11 amino acids. CDR3 sequence (DNA): TGTGCCAGCAGTTCACACAATGAGCAGTTCTTC. This codes for CASSSHNEQFF.

This chain joins TRBV6-2 or TRBV6-3 and TRBJ2-7; perhaps TRBD1 as D (6 bases). V lost 6 bases to trimming and J lost 5 bases, with 11 bases between them. This CDR3 is 12 amino acids long. Germline assignment: CDR1 MNHEY and CDR2 SVGEGT. The CDR3 is CASSLRQDEQYF. DNA for the CDR3: TGTGCCAGCAGCCTCCGACAGGACGAGCAGTACTTC.

This clone was counted once. This chain joins TRBV6-5 and TRBJ2-3, with 8 bases aligning to TRBD1. In germline, CDR1 is MNHEY, CDR2 SVGAGI. The length of the CDR3 is 15 residues. Trimming removed 4 bases from V and 2 bases from J; junction bases left unmatched: 5. The CDR3 nucleotides are TGTGCCAGCAGTTTCAGACAGGGGTCCACAGATACGCAGTATTTT. This codes for CASSFRQGSTDTQYF.

V is TRBV18 and J is TRBJ1-2; a weak D match, TRBD1 (5 bases). Germline values: CDR1 KGHSH, CDR2 LQKENI. CDR3 size: 16 residues. Trimming removed 3 bases at V and 4 bases at J, with 18 bases between. CDR3 sequence: CASSPSREGLGYGYTF. The DNA for the CDR3 is TGTGCCAGCTCACCTTCCAGGGAGGGGCTTGGCTATGGCTACACCTTC.

The gene calls are TRBV4-3 and TRBJ2-1; 9 nucleotides agree with TRBD1. The J segment lost 5 bases and the V segment lost 5 bases, leaving 7 bases of the junction unmatched. The length of the CDR3 is 15 residues. The V gene's germline CDR1 is LGHNA and CDR2 YSLEER. In DNA, the CDR3 is TGCGCCAGCAGCTTCGGGACAGGGTGGAACAATGAGCAGTTCTTC. It encodes CASSFGTGWNNEQFF.

This clone was seen just once. The rearrangement links TRBV5-1 to TRBJ1-2; D is perhaps TRBD1 (6 bases). CDR3 length equals 14 residues. V dropped 0 bases and J dropped 4 bases, with 10 bases sitting between them. From germline, CDR1 is SGHRS and CDR2 YFSETQ. The chain's CDR3 is CASSLEDSTYGYTF. The DNA for the CDR3 is TGCGCCAGCAGCTTGGAGGACAGTACCTATGGCTACACCTTC. Full variable domain (missing parts from reference TRBV5-1 and TRBJ1-2): KAGVTQTPRYLIKTRGQQVTLSCSPISGHRSVSWYQQTPGQGLQFLFEYFSETQRNKGNFPGRFSGRQFSNSRSEMNVSTLELGDSALYLCASSLEDSTYGYTFGSGTRLTVV.

The rearrangement uses TRBV7-3 and TRBJ1-2; maybe TRBD1 (5 bases). The V end was cut by 2 bases, the J end by 6 bases, with 10 bases between. Germline V CDR1 and CDR2: SGHTA, FQGTGA. The CDR3 has 13 amino acids. The chain's CDR3 is CASSLFGGDGYTF. CDR3 sequence (DNA): TGTGCCAGCAGCTTATTCGGAGGGGATGGCTACACCTTC.

This clone was picked up a small number of times. The CDR3 DNA is TGTGCCAGCAGCCCAAGGACTAGCGAGAGTACGCAGTATTTT. This codes for CASSPRTSESTQYF. This chain joins TRBV7-2 and TRBJ2-3; 9 bases align to TRBD2. The trim removed 5 bases at V and 8 bases at J, leaving 8 bases unmatched. Germline V gene sequence: CDR1 SGHTA, CDR2 FQGNSA. The CDR3 is made up of 14 amino acids.

The V gene is TRBV13, the J gene TRBJ2-7, with D unresolved. CDR1 is PRHDT, CDR2 FYEKMQ, per germline (reference sequence). The CDR3 extends over 12 amino acids. The ends were cut back, 3 bases at V and 7 bases at J, with 10 bases in the middle. This CDR3 is CASSLGSFEQYF. CDR3 DNA sequence: TGTGCCAGCAGCTTGGGCTCCTTTGAGCAGTACTTC.

This chain connects TRBV3-1 (or the pseudogene TRBV3-2) to TRBJ1-3; perhaps TRBD1 as D (6 bases). The V gene lost 5 bases and the J gene lost 1 base, with 12 bases spanning the gap. CDR3 length: 15 amino acids. Germline CDR1 is LGHDT and CDR2 is YNNKEL (reference sequence). DNA of the CDR3: TGTGCCAGCAGCGATACAGGGAGGTCTGGAAACACCATATATTTT. This encodes CASSDTGRSGNTIYF.

The genes are TRBV12-3 or TRBV12-4 and TRBJ2-1; TRBD1 matches 7 bases. The CDR3 spans 13 residues. Trimming took 5 bases from V and 3 from J; bases not matched to a gene: 1. This CDR3 reads CASSRDSYNEQFF. CDR3 sequence (DNA): TGTGCCAGCAGTCGGGACAGCTACAATGAGCAGTTCTTC.

V and J are TRBV5-6 and TRBJ2-1, with D tentatively TRBD1 (6 bases). The germline CDR1 and CDR2 sequences are SGHDT and YYEEEE. Trimming took off 3 bases at V and 3 bases at J, with 7 bases between the two ends. This CDR3 comprises 13 residues. CDR3 residues: CASSSDSYNEQFF. The CDR3 bases are TGTGCCAGCAGCTCGGACAGCTACAATGAGCAGTTCTTC. Variable domain in full (rest from reference TRBV5-6 and TRBJ2-1): DAGVTQSPTHLIKTRGQQVTLRCSPKSGHDTVSWYQQALGQGPQFIFQYYEEEERQRGNFPDRFSGHQFPNYSSELNVNALLLGDSALYLCASSSDSYNEQFFGPGTRLTVL.

The chain employs TRBV28 and TRBJ1-2; no reliable D call. The CDR3 loop spans 14 amino acids. CDR1 is MDHEN and CDR2 is SYDVKM in the germline V gene. V was shortened by 2 bases and J by 4 bases, with 11 bases between the two germline ends. In DNA form, the CDR3 reads TGTGCCAGCAGTTTAAGGGTAGCGCGCTATGGCTACACCTTC. As protein: CASSLRVARYGYTF.

The chain couples TRBV2 to TRBJ1-5, with 8 bases aligning to TRBD1. Germline V lookup: CDR1 SNHLY, CDR2 FYNNEI. The CDR3 is 15 amino acids. J lost 3 bases, V lost 8 bases, and 9 bases had no gene match. For the CDR3, the DNA is TGTGCCAGCGGGTCGGACAGGGCTGACAATCAGCCCCAGCATTTT. It translates to CASGSDRADNQPQHF. The variable domain in full, completed from reference TRBV2 and TRBJ1-5, reads EPEVTQTPSHQVTQMGQEVILRCVPISNHLYFYWYRQILGQKVEFLVSFYNNEISEKSEIFDDQFSVERPDGSNFTLKIRSTKLEDSAMYFCASGSDRADNQPQHFGDGTRLSIL.

The J gene is TRBJ1-2, the V gene TRBV29-1, with 7 positions matching TRBD1. The CDR3 is made up of 12 amino acids. The V and J ends lost 7 bases and 4 bases, in that order; junction bases with no gene match: 6. The V gene's germline CDR1 is SQVTM and CDR2 ANQGSEA. CDR3 coding DNA: TGCAGCGCCCGGACAGGATCCTATGGCTACACCTTC. This translates into CSARTGSYGYTF.

The chain employs TRBV6-5 and TRBJ1-2; D possibly corresponds to TRBD1 (5 bases). V gave up 5 bases and J gave up 4 bases, with 8 bases separating them. This CDR3 region has 12 residues. CDR1 and CDR2 from the germline V gene are MNHEY and SVGAGI. The CDR3 DNA is TGTGCCAGCAGTAGAGGGACCTATGGCTACACCTTC. It yields the protein CASSRGTYGYTF.

The sample holds a few counts of this clone. The rearrangement links TRBV5-8 to TRBJ2-7; 9 bases agree with TRBD2. Germline-derived CDR1 and CDR2 are SGHTS and YDEGEE. This CDR3 is 17 amino acids long. V was clipped by 4 bases and J by 5 bases; unmatched bases: 16. Written as DNA, the CDR3 is TGTGCCAGCAGCGGCGGAAGTTTTAGCGGGAGCATCAACGAGCAGTACTTC. Translated, it gives CASSGGSFSGSINEQYF.

The CDR3 DNA follows: TGTGCCAGTATGTGGCACTCACCTTATGGCTACACCTTC. Its translation is CASMWHSPYGYTF. The V call is TRBV19, the J call TRBJ1-2; D ambiguous. The V end lost 7 bases, the J end lost 5 bases, and 14 bases lay between the germline ends. The germline V gene encodes CDR1 LNHDA and CDR2 SQIVND (reference sequence). The CDR3 covers 13 residues.

This clone was counted only a few times. The chain employs TRBV7-8 and TRBJ1-6, with 8 bases matching TRBD1. The germline CDR1 and CDR2 sequences are SGHVS and FQNEAQ. CDR3 length: 14 residues. After removal of 1 base from V and 7 bases from J, the junction contained 0 bases not matched to a gene. This CDR3 reads CASSLGDRNSPLHF. Written as DNA, the CDR3 is TGTGCCAGCAGCTTAGGGGACAGGAATTCACCCCTCCACTTT.

This clone was seen once. This chain connects TRBV29-1 to TRBJ2-2; 8 bases align to TRBD2. Germline V CDR1 and CDR2: SQVTM, ANQGSEA. The CDR3 runs to 13 residues. With 5 bases clipped from V and 3 bases from J, the junction kept 2 bases outside the gene matches. The CDR3 bases are TGCAGCGTTCGGGGGGGACACACCGGGGAGCTGTTTTTT. Translation: CSVRGGHTGELFF.

The chain employs TRBV9 and TRBJ2-2; D assignment may be TRBD1 or TRBD2 (5 bases each). Germline values: CDR1 SGDLS, CDR2 YYNGEE. The CDR3 consists of 14 residues. V was cut by 0 bases and J by 4 bases, with 7 bases left in between. The CDR3 reads CASSVVGGTGELFF. CDR3 coding DNA: TGTGCCAGCAGCGTAGTTGGGGGCACCGGGGAGCTGTTTTTT.

This rearrangement joins TRBV7-2 to TRBJ2-5, with D unclear. The CDR3 totals 14 residues. Between the trimmed V and J ends, which lost 6 bases and 0 bases, there was a span of 11 bases. Germline V CDR1 and CDR2: SGHTA, FQGNSA. CDR3 nucleotides: TGTGCCAGCAGGCCCGGCGTGTACCAAGAGACCCAGTACTTC. Translating gives CASRPGVYQETQYF.

This chain links TRBV7-9 with TRBJ1-2; D unclear. The CDR3 length is 16 residues. The germline CDR1 and CDR2 sequences are SEHNR and FQNEAQ (reference sequence). V dropped 1 base and J dropped 4 bases, with 16 bases sitting between them. CDR3 DNA sequence: TGTGCCAGCAGCTTAGGGCTGACCGGGTCCGTCTATGGCTACACCTTC. This encodes CASSLGLTGSVYGYTF.

This clone appeared once. This chain links TRBV27 with TRBJ2-7; 11 bases align to TRBD1. Germline V gene lookup returns CDR1 MNHEY and CDR2 SMNVEV (reference sequence). The CDR3 length is 13 residues. After removal of 3 bases from V and 9 bases from J, the junction contained 4 bases not matched to a gene. CDR3 sequence: CASSFGTGGGQYF. The CDR3 DNA is TGTGCCAGCAGTTTCGGGACAGGGGGAGGGCAGTACTTC.

The chain employs TRBV5-1 and TRBJ1-2; TRBD1 aligns across 7 bases. J gave up 4 bases and V 4 bases, and 10 bases lay outside the gene matches. Germline CDR1 is SGHRS and CDR2 is YFSETQ. The CDR3 totals 15 residues. The CDR3 nucleotides read TGCGCCAGCAGCCTCGACCCATGGACAGGCTATGGCTACACCTTC. This codes for CASSLDPWTGYGYTF.

As DNA, the CDR3 is TGCGCCAGCAGCCAAGATGAGGTCAGCAGCTTCAATGAGCAGTTCTTC. It specifies CASSQDEVSSFNEQFF. The genes are TRBV4-3 and TRBJ2-1; D unresolved. V lost 0 bases and J lost 6, with 15 bases in between. This CDR3 contains 16 residues. Per germline, CDR1 LGHNA and CDR2 YSLEER.

The chain links TRBV4-3 to TRBJ1-1; the D gene is possibly TRBD1 (5 bases). The CDR3 contains 14 residues. V gave up 0 bases and J gave up 3 bases, with 8 bases separating them. The germline V gene has CDR1 LGHNA and CDR2 YSLEER. In nucleotides, the CDR3 is TGCGCCAGCAGCCAAGATGGGGGGTACACTGAAGCTTTCTTT. Protein product: CASSQDGGYTEAFF.

J is TRBJ1-1 and V is TRBV5-5; D gene ambiguous. The germline CDR1 and CDR2 sequences are SGHKS and YYEKEE (reference sequence). With 2 bases removed from V and 0 bases from J, the gap between germline ends came to 14 bases. CDR3 size: 16 residues. The DNA of the CDR3 is TGTGCCAGCAGCTTAGGGCGTCGGCAGCTGAACACTGAAGCTTTCTTT. Protein product: CASSLGRRQLNTEAFF.

This clone was detected only once. The chain links TRBV6-1 to TRBJ2-3, with D unresolved. V was pared by 4 bases and J by 1 base, with 15 bases between. CDR1 and CDR2 from the germline V gene are MNHNS and SASEGT. The CDR3 is 16 residues long. CDR3 nucleotides: TGTGCCAGCAGTGGACCTAGGTCGGGCGGCACAGATACGCAGTATTTT. Its translation is CASSGPRSGGTDTQYF.

CDR3 DNA sequence: TGTGCCAGTCGGACAGGGGGTTCCTATGGCTACACCTTC. This sequence encodes CASRTGGSYGYTF. This chain connects TRBV19 to TRBJ1-2; TRBD1 matches 10 bases. The CDR3 is made up of 13 amino acids. Losses at the gene ends were 8 bases for V and 4 bases for J; bases not matched to a gene: 4. Germline-derived CDR1 and CDR2 are LNHDA and SQIVND (reference sequence). Full variable domain (missing parts from reference TRBV19 and TRBJ1-2): DGGITQSPKYLFRKEGQNVTLSCEQNLNHDAMYWYRQDPGQGLRLIYYSQIVNDFQKGDIAEGYSVSREKKESFPLTVTSAQKNPTAFYLCASRTGGSYGYTFGSGTRLTVV.

The V and J genes are TRBV6-5 and TRBJ2-7; no reliable D call. The CDR3 runs to 12 residues. The V end lost 6 bases, the J end lost 4 bases, and 10 bases lay between the germline ends. Germline V gene lookup returns CDR1 MNHEY and CDR2 SVGAGI. CDR3 residues: CASRSDGYEQYF. For the CDR3, the DNA is TGTGCCAGCAGATCCGACGGGTACGAGCAGTACTTC.

The chain joins TRBV27 to TRBJ1-1; 9 bases are a match to TRBD1. The CDR3 spans 17 residues. Germline V gives CDR1 MNHEY, CDR2 SMNVEV (reference sequence). Trimming took 5 bases from V and 6 from J; bases not matched to a gene: 16. CDR3 residues: CASSPYRGPGRAPEAFF. CDR3 bases: TGTGCCAGCAGTCCCTACAGGGGGCCTGGGAGGGCTCCTGAAGCTTTCTTT.